This entry features one T cell receptor (beta chain) sequence. Expressed TCRB transcripts were sequenced because the entire RNA isolate underwent reverse transcription. There were approximately 3.7 million reads on average in the naive, central memory and regulatory T cell samples. Some clones are missing from TCRdb's copy, which holds only in-frame ones; the method was immunoSEQ multiplex PCR. The sample gives about 900,000 clones, under 20% of which show up once; around 0.02% is in the top ten. This sample is part of a study of beta chain features in type 1 diabetes. Donors underwent one heparinised blood draw, approximately 120 mL on average. By way of CD45RO/CCR7/CD25/CD127/CD95/CD27, the CD4+ regulatory, stem cell-like memory, central memory and naive cells were sorted. The sequence came from a woman between 18 and 29 years old in good health. Sequenced: naive CD4+ T cells from blood.

The CDR3 is CASSRDPWVGTDTQYF. Here the CDR3 DNA reads TGTGCCAGCAGCCGTGACCCCTGGGTCGGCACAGATACGCAGTATTTT. This sequence joins TRBV5-6 and TRBJ2-3; the D is unclear. The CDR3 contains 16 residues. V lost 4 bases and J lost 1, with 16 bases in between. Per germline, CDR1 SGHDT and CDR2 YYEEEE.